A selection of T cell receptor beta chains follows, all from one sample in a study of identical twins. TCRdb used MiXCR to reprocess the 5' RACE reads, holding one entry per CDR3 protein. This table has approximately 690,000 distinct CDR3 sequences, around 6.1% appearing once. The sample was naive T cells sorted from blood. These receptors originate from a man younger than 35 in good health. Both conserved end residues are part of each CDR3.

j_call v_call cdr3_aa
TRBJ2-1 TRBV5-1 CASSGELVLFNEQFF
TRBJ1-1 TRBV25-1 CSSSIRGTGEGTEAFF
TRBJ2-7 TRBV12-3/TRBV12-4 CASSLAGRNEQYF
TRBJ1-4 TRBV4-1 CASSLAKSGEKLFF
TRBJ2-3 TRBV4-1 CASSQDWPAFTDTQYF
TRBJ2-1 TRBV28 CASSPPSGNSYNEQFF
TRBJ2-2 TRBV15 CATSSVLGLAGVRAGELFF
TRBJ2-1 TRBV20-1 CSASGILAGVIDEQFF
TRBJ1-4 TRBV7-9 CASSLRGNEKLFF
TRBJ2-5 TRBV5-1 CASRPSGLYQETQYF
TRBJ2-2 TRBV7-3 CACRPSGTNTGELFF
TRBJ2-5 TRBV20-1 CSAVTSGEETQYF
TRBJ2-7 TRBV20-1 CSARETGTTYEQYF
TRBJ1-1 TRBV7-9 CASSFWQGSDTEAFF
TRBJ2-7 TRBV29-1 CSVERQGTYEQYF
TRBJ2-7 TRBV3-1 CASSRDRDHEQYF
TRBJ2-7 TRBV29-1 CSVATSGRYEQYF
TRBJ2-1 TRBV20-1 CSATEAGPRFF
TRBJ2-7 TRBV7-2 CASSRKSAGGYEQYF
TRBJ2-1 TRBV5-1 CASSPGSTSGHNEEFF
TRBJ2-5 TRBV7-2 CASSSASGHQQETQYF
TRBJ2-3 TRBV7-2 CASSLLNTQYF
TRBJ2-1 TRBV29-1 CSVEWLAGGSSYNEQFF
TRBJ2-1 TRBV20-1 CSASTGLAGDEQFF
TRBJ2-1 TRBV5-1 CASSQLAGSNNEQFF
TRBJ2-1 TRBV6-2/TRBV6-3 CASTRTGVTLGEQFF
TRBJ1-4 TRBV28 CASSKPGTGIEKLFF
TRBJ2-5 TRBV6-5 CASSSYGGRETQYF
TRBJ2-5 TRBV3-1 CASSRPGAGETQYF
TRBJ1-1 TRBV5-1 CASSSRTGEAFF
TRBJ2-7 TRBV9 CASSVGQGTYEQYF
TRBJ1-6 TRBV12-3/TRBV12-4 CASRSQTENSPLHF
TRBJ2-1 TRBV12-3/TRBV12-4 CASSRTSPNEQFF
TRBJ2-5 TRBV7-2 CASSLIRGLSQETQYF
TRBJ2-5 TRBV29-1 CSVASSQETQYF
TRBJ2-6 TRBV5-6 CASSLGRISSRANVLTF
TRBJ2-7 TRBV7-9 CASSLSGPEQYF
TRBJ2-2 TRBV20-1 CSAETGFPGELFF
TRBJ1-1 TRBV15 CATSRSGNTEAFF
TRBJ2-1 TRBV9 CASSATTGTSLNEQFF
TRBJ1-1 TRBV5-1 CASSLEVGLTEAFF
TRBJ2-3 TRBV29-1 CSVGLTDTQYF
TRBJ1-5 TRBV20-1 CSARVRTENSNQPQHF
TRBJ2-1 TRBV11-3 CASSLVVGEDNEQFF
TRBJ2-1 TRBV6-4 CASSEIASGSDEQFF
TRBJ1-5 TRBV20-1 CSTRKGMQPQHF
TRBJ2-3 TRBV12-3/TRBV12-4 CASSSLAHSTDTQYF
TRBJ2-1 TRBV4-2 CASSQGRGDKFF
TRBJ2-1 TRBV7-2 CASRLGAPGLGNNEQFF
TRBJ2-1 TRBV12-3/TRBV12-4 CASSYGTSGRAYNEQFF
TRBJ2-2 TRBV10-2 CASIKGANTGELFF
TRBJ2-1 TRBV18 CASSPKGSVNEQFF
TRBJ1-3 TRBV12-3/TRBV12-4 CASSRRAGNTIYF
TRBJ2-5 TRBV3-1 CASSPLFHQTSGRLKYQETQYF
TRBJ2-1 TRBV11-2 CASSSGRVRGNEQFF
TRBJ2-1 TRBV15 CATSGQEVGGQFF
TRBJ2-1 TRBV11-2 CASRLRRASGRDQQFF
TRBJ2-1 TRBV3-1 CASSPGQGRNEQFF
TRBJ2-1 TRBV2 CASGRDLVNEQFF